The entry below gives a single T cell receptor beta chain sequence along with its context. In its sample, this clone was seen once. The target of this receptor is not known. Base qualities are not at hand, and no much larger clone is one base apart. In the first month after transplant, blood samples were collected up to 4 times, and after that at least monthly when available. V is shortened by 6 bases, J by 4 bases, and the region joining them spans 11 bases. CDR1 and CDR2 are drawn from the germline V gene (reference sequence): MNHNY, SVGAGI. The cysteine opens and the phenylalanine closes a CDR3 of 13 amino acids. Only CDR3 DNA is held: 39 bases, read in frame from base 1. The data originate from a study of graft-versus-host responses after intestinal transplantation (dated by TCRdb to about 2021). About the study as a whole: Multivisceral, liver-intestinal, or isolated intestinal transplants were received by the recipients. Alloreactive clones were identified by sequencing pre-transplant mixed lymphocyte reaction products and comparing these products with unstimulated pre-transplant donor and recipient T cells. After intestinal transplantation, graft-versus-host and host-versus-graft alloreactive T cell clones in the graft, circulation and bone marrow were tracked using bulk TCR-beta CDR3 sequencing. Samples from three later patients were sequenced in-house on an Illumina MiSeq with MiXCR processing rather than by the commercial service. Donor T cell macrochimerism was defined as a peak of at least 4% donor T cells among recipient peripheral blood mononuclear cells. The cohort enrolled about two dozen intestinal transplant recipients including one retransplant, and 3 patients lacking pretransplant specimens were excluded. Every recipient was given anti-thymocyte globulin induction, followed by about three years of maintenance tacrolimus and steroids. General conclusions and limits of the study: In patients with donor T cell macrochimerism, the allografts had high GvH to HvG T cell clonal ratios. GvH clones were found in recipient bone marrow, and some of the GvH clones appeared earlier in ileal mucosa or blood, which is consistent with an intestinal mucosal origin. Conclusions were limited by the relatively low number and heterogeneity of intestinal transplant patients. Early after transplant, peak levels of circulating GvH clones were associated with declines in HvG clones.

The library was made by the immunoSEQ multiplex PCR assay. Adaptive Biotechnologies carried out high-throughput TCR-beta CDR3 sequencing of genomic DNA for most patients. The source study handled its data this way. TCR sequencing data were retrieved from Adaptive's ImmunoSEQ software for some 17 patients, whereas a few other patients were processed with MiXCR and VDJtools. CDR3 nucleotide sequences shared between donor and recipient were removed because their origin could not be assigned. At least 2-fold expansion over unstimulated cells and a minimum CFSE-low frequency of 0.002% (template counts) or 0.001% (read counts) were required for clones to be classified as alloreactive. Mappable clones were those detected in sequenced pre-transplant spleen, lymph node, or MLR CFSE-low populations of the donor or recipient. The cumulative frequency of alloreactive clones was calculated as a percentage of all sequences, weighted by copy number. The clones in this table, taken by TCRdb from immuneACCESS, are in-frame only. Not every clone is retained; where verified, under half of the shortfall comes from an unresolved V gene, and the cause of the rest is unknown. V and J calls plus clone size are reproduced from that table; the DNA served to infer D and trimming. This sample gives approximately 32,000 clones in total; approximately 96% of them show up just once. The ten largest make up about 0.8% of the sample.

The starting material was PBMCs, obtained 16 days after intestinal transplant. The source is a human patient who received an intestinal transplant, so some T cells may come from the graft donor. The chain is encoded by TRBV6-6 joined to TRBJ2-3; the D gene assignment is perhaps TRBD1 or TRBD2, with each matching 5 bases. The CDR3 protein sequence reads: CASRGTLADTQYF. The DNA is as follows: TGTGCCAGCAGGGGGACGTTGGCAGATACGCAGTATTTT.